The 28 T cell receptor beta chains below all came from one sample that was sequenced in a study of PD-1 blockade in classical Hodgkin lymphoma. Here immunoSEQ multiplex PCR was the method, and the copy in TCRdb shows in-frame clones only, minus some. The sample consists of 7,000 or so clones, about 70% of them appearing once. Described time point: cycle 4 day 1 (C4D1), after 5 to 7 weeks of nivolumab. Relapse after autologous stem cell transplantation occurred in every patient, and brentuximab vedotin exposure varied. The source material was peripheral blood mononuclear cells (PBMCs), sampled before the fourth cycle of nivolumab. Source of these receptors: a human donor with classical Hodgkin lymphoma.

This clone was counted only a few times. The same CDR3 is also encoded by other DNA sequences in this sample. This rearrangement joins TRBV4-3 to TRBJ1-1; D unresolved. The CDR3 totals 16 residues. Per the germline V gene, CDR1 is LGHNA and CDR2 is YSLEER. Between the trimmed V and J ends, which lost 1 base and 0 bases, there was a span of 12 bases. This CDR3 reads CASSQGRTGMNTEAFF. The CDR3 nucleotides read TGCGCCAGCAGCCAAGGGCGAACGGGTATGAACACTGAAGCTTTCTTT.

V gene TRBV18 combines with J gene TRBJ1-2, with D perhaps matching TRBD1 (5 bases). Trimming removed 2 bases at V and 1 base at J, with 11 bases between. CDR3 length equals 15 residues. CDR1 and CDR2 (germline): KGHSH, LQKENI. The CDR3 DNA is TGTGCCAGCTCACCAACTCGGGACCATAACTATGGCTACACCTTC. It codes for CASSPTRDHNYGYTF. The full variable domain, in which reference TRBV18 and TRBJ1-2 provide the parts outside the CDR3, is NAGVMQNPRHLVRRRGQEARLRCSPMKGHSHVYWYRQLPEEGLKFMVYLQKENIIDESGMPKERFSAEFPKEGPSILRIQQVVRGDSAAYFCASSPTRDHNYGYTFGSGTRLTVV.

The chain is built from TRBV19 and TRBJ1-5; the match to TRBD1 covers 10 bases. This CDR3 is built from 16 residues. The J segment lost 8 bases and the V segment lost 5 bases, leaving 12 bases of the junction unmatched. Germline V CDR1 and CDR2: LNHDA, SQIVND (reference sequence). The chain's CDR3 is CASSLMTGGQGKPQHF. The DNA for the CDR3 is TGTGCCAGTAGTTTAATGACAGGGGGCCAGGGGAAGCCCCAGCATTTT.

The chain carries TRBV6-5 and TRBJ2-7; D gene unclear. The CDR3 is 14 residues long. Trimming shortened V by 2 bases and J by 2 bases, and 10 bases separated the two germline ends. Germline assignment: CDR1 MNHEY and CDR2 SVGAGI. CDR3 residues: CASSYVANPYEQYF. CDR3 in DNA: TGTGCCAGCAGTTACGTGGCAAACCCCTACGAGCAGTACTTC.

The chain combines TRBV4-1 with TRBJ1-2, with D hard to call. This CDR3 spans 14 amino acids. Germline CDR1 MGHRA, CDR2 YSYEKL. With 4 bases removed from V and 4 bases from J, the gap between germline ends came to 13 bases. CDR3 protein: CASSPALILYGYTF. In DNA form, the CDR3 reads TGCGCCAGCAGCCCGGCCCTGATTCTCTATGGCTACACCTTC.

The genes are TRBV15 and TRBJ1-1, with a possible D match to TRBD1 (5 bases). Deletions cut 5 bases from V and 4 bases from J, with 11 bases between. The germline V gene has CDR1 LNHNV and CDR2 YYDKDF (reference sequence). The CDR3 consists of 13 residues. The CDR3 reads CATSEPGFTEAFF. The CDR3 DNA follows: TGTGCCACCAGCGAACCAGGGTTCACTGAAGCTTTCTTT.

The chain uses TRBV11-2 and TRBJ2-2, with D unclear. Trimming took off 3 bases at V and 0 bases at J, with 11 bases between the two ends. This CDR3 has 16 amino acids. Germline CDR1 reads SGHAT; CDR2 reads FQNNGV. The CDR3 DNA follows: TGTGCCAGCAGCTTTACATCAACTTCGAACACCGGGGAGCTGTTTTTT. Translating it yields CASSFTSTSNTGELFF.

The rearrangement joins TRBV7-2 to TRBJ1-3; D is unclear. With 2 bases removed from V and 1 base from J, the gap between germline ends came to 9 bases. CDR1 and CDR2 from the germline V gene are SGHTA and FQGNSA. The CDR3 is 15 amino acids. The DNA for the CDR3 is TGTGCCAGCAGCTTATGGTTTCAATCTGGAAACACCATATATTTT. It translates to CASSLWFQSGNTIYF.

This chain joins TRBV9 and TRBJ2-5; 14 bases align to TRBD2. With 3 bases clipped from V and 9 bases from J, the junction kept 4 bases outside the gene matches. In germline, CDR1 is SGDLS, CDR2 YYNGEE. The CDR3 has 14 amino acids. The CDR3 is CASSEEGLAGAQYF. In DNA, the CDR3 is TGTGCCAGCAGCGAAGAGGGACTAGCGGGAGCCCAGTACTTC.

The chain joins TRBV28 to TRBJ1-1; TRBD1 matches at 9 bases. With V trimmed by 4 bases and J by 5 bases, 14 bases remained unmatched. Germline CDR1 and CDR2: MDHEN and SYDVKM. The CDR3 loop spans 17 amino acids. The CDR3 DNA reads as TGTGCCAGCAGTTCCTCCACAGGGGGCGCTTGGCGGACTGAAGCTTTCTTT. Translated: CASSSSTGGAWRTEAFF.

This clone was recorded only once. CDR3: CASSLTSGGETQYF. CDR3 nucleotides: TGTGCCAGCAGCTTAACTAGCGGAGGAGAGACCCAGTACTTC. The chain employs TRBV7-9 and TRBJ2-5; 8 bases line up with TRBD2. The CDR3 is 14 amino acids. V shed 2 bases and J 4 bases; nucleotides not matched to a gene: 3. From germline, CDR1 is SEHNR and CDR2 FQNEAQ (reference sequence).

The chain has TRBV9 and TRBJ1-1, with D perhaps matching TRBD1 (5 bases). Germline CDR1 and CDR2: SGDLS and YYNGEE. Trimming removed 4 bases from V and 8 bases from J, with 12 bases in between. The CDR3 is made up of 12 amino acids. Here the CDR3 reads CASSSARGEAFF. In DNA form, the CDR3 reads TGTGCCAGCAGCTCGGCGCGGGGGGAAGCTTTCTTT.

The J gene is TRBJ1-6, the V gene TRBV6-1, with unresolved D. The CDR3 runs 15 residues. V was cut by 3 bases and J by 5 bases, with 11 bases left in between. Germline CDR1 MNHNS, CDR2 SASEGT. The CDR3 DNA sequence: TGTGCCAGCAGTGACCCTGGGTACCATAATTCACCCCTCCACTTT. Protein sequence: CASSDPGYHNSPLHF.

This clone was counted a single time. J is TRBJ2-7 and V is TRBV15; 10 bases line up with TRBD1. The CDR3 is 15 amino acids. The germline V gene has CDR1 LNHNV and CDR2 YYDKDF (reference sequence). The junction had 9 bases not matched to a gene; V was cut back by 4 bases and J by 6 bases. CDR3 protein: CATSIEDRGYSEQYF. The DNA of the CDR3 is TGTGCCACCAGCATTGAGGACAGGGGGTATTCCGAGCAGTACTTC.

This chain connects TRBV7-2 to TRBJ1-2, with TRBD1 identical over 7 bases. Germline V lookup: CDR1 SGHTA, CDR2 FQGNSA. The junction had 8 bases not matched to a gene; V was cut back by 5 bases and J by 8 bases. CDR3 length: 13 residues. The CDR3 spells CASSPRTGGGYTF. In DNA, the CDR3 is TGTGCCAGCAGCCCGAGGACAGGAGGGGGCTACACCTTC.

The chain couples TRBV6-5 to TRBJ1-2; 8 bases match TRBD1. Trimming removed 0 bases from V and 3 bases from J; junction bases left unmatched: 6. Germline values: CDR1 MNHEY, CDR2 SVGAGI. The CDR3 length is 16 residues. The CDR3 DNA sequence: TGTGCCAGCAGTTACTCGAGGGACAGGTCGCACTATGGCTACACCTTC. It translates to CASSYSRDRSHYGYTF.

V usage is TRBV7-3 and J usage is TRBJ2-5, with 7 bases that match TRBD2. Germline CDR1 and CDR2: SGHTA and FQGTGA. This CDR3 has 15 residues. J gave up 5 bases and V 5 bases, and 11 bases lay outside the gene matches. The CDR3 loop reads CASSPSGAASETQYF. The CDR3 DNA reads TGTGCCAGCAGCCCAAGCGGGGCTGCCTCCGAGACCCAGTACTTC.

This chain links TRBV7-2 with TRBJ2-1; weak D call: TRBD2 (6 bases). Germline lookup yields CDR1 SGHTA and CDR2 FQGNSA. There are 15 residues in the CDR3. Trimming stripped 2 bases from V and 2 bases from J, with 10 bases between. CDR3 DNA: TGTGCCAGCAGCTTAAGGCGGGACCCCTACAATGAGCAGTTCTTC. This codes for CASSLRRDPYNEQFF.

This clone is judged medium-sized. CDR3 region: CASSLGLSDQPQHF. DNA of the CDR3: TGTGCCAGCAGTTTGGGGCTCTCGGATCAGCCCCAGCATTTT. This chain links TRBV27 with TRBJ1-5; D is possibly TRBD1 (5 bases). The CDR3 is made up of 14 amino acids. V was shortened by 3 bases and J by 5 bases, with 11 bases between the two germline ends. The germline V gene encodes CDR1 MNHEY and CDR2 SMNVEV (reference sequence).

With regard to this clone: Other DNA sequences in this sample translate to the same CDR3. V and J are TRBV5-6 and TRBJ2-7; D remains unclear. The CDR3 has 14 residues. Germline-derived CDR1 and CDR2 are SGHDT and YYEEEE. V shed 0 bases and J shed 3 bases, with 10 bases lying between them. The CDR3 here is CASSLGGDFYEQYF. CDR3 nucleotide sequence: TGTGCCAGCAGCTTGGGTGGGGATTTCTACGAGCAGTACTTC.

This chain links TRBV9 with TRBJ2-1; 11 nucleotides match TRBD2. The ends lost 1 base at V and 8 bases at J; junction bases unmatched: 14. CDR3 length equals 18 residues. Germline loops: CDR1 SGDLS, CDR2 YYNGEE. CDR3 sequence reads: CASSVRGTSGGVGDEQFF. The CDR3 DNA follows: TGTGCCAGCAGCGTAAGGGGGACTAGCGGAGGGGTCGGGGATGAGCAGTTCTTC.

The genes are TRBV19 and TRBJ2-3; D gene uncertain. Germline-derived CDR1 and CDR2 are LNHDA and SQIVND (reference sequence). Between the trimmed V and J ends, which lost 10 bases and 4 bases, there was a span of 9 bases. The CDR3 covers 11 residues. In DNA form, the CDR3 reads TGTGCCATAAGAGTGGCAGATACGCAGTATTTT. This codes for CAIRVADTQYF.

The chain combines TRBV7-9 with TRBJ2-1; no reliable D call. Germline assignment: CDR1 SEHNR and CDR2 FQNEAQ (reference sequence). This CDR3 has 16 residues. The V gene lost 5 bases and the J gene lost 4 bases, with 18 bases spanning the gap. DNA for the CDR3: TGTGCCAGCAGCCGTCCTAGTTTGGGTGTTTACAATGAGCAGTTCTTC. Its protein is CASSRPSLGVYNEQFF.

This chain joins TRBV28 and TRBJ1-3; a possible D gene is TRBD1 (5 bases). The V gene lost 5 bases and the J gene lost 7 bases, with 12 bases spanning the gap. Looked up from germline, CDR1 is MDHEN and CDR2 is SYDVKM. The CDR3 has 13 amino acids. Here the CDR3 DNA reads TGTGCCAGCAGTCTCCGGGGGTTGAACACCATATATTTT. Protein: CASSLRGLNTIYF. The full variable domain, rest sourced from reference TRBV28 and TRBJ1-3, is DVKVTQSSRYLVKRTGEKVFLECVQDMDHENMFWYRQDPGLGLRLIYFSYDVKMKEKGDIPEGYSVSREKKERFSLILESASTNQTSMYLCASSLRGLNTIYFGEGSWLTVV.

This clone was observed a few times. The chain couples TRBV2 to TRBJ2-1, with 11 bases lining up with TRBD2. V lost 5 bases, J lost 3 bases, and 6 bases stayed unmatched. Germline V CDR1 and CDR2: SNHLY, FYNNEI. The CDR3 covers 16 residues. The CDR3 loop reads CASSLTGLADYNEQFF. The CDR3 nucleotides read TGTGCCAGCAGTCTCACGGGACTAGCGGACTACAATGAGCAGTTCTTC.

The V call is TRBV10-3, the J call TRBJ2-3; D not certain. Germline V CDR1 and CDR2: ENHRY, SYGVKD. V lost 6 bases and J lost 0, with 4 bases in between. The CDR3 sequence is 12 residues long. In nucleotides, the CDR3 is TGTGCCATCAGCGATAGCACAGATACGCAGTATTTT. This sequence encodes CAISDSTDTQYF.

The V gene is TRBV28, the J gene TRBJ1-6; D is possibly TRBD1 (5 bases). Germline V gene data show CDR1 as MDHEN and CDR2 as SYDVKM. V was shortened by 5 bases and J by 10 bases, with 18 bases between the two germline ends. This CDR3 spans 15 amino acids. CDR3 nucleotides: TGTGCCAGCAGTCCGGCCGTGGGGCAGAGCTCACCCCTCCACTTT. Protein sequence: CASSPAVGQSSPLHF.

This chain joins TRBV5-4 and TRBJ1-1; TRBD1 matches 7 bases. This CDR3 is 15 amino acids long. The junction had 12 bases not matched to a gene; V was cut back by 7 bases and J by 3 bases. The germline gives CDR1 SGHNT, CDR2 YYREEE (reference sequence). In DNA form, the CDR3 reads TGTGCCAGCGCTAACAAAGGACAGGCGGACACTGAAGCTTTCTTT. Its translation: CASANKGQADTEAFF.